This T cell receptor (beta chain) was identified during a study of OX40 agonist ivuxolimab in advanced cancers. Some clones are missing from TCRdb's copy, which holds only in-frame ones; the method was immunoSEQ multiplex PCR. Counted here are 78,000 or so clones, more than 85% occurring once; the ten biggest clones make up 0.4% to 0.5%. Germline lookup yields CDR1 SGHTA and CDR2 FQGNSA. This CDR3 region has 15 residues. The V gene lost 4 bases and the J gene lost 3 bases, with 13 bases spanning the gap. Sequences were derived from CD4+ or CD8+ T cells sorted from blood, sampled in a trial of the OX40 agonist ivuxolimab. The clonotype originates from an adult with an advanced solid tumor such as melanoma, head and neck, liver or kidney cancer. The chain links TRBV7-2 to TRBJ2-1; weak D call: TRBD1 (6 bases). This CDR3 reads CASSSGQKFYNEQFF. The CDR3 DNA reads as TGTGCCAGCAGCTCAGGACAGAAGTTCTACAATGAGCAGTTCTTC. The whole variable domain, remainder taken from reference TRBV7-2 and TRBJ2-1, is GAGVSQSPSNKVTEKGKDVELRCDPISGHTALYWYRQSLGQGLEFLIYFQGNSAPDKSGLPSDRFSAERTGGSVSTLTIQRTQQEDSAVYLCASSSGQKFYNEQFFGPGTRLTVL.